These 20 T cell receptor beta chains came from one sample sequenced in a study of high-grade serous ovarian cancer treatment subgroups. Tumor tissue was taken before any definitive surgery or chemotherapy was given. Repertoires were generated with immunoSEQ multiplex PCR, while TCRdb's copy carries only in-frame clones and drops some. The repertoire consists of 35,000 to 45,000 clones, with approximately 81% occurring once and the leading ten covering over 3%. The material sequenced was tumor tissue. The receptors come from a human donor with high-grade serous ovarian cancer.

The chain employs TRBV28 and TRBJ2-7; 10 bases agree with TRBD1. From germline, CDR1 is MDHEN and CDR2 SYDVKM. The CDR3 loop spans 15 amino acids. J was trimmed by 2 bases and V by 10 bases; bases with no gene match: 11. The CDR3 region is CATSRDRGYPYEQYF. The CDR3 DNA is TGTGCCACGTCCCGGGACAGGGGCTACCCCTACGAGCAGTACTTC.

The chain employs TRBV19 and TRBJ2-3; 7 positions match TRBD1. The CDR3 has 14 amino acids. V lost 4 bases and J lost 0; bases outside the gene matches: 1. Germline CDR1 is LNHDA and CDR2 is SQIVND (reference sequence). The CDR3 here is CASSRGQSTDTQYF. DNA for the CDR3: TGTGCCAGTAGTAGGGGACAGAGCACAGATACGCAGTATTTT.

The chain has TRBV11-2 and TRBJ1-5; D is perhaps TRBD1 (5 bases). This CDR3 contains 17 residues. From germline, CDR1 is SGHAT and CDR2 FQNNGV. V was clipped by 5 bases and J by 3 bases, with 20 bases between them. The CDR3 DNA sequence: TGTGCCAGCAGCCCGAACTATACCGGGGGGGACAATCAGCCCCAGCATTTT. This sequence encodes CASSPNYTGGDNQPQHF.

The V call is TRBV4-2, the J call TRBJ2-7; a weak D match, TRBD1 (6 bases). Germline lookup yields CDR1 LGHNA and CDR2 YNFKEQ. The CDR3 is 15 residues long. With 1 base removed from V and 4 bases from J, the gap between germline ends came to 14 bases. CDR3 loop: CASSQAAERGYEQYF. CDR3 coding DNA: TGTGCCAGCAGCCAAGCCGCGGAGAGGGGGTACGAGCAGTACTTC.

This sequence joins TRBV5-4 and TRBJ2-5; 14 nucleotides align to TRBD2. V lost 4 bases, J lost 1 base, and 9 bases stayed unmatched. The CDR3 runs 18 residues. Per the germline V gene, CDR1 is SGHNT and CDR2 is YYREEE (reference sequence). CDR3 sequence: CASSEPGLAGVFQETQYF. For the CDR3, the DNA is TGTGCCAGCAGCGAGCCGGGACTAGCGGGAGTTTTCCAAGAGACCCAGTACTTC.

The chain uses TRBV11-2 and TRBJ2-1; D unclear. This CDR3 contains 12 residues. Germline V CDR1 and CDR2: SGHAT, FQNNGV. The V end lost 3 bases, the J end lost 7 bases, and 7 bases lay between the germline ends. The CDR3 reads CASSFSENEQFF. The CDR3 region has the DNA TGTGCCAGCAGCTTCTCGGAGAATGAGCAGTTCTTC.

The chain couples TRBV14 to TRBJ2-3; unclear D gene. Germline values: CDR1 SGHDN, CDR2 FVKESK. This CDR3 spans 15 amino acids. V was shortened by 2 bases and J by 2 bases, with 11 bases between the two germline ends. The CDR3 DNA reads as TGTGCCAGCAGCCAACTCCAGCAATCCACAGATACGCAGTATTTT. It encodes CASSQLQQSTDTQYF. The full variable domain, in which reference TRBV14 and TRBJ2-3 provide the parts outside the CDR3, is EAGVTQFPSHSVIEKGQTVTLRCDPISGHDNLYWYRRVMGKEIKFLLHFVKESKQDESGMPNNRFLAERTGGTYSTLKVQPAELEDSGVYFCASSQLQQSTDTQYFGPGTRLTVL.

The chain couples TRBV7-8 to TRBJ1-1, with D tentatively TRBD1 (6 bases). The length of the CDR3 is 15 residues. CDR1 and CDR2 (germline): SGHVS, FQNEAQ. Trimming removed 2 bases at V and 6 bases at J, with 16 bases between. The CDR3 region has the DNA TGTGCCAGCAGCTTATCGGCCAGGGGTAAACCTGAAGCTTTCTTT. The encoded protein is CASSLSARGKPEAFF.

V usage is TRBV2 and J usage is TRBJ2-7, with D unclear. V lost 2 bases and J lost 5, with 7 bases in between. The germline V gene has CDR1 SNHLY and CDR2 FYNNEI. The CDR3 extends over 12 amino acids. DNA for the CDR3: TGTGCCAGCAGTGAAACTACTGACGAGCAGTACTTC. Amino acid sequence: CASSETTDEQYF.

The chain carries TRBV6-6 and TRBJ1-1, with D possibly being TRBD1 (6 bases). The V gene lost 5 bases and the J gene lost 0 bases, with 13 bases spanning the gap. This CDR3 region has 15 residues. Germline V gene sequence: CDR1 MNHNY, CDR2 SVGAGI (reference sequence). The CDR3 protein is CASSQPGELNTEAFF. DNA of the CDR3: TGTGCCAGCAGTCAGCCAGGGGAATTGAACACTGAAGCTTTCTTT.

The gene calls are TRBV6-5 and TRBJ2-2; perhaps TRBD2 as D (6 bases). V was trimmed by 7 bases and J by 1 base, leaving 13 bases between them. The CDR3 is made up of 15 amino acids. Germline V CDR1 and CDR2: MNHEY, SVGAGI. CDR3 DNA: TGTGCCAGCACTCACCTCGGGGGGAACACCGGGGAGCTGTTTTTT. This gives the protein CASTHLGGNTGELFF.

This clone was picked up one time. The chain couples TRBV12-5 to TRBJ2-1; 15 bases fit TRBD2. This CDR3 has 19 residues. V lost 6 bases to trimming and J lost 0 bases; unmatched junction nucleotides: 9. In germline, CDR1 is LGHNT, CDR2 FRNRAP. The CDR3 sequence is CASGRGLAGGGRSYNEQFF. The DNA for the CDR3 is TGTGCTAGTGGGAGGGGACTAGCGGGAGGAGGGCGCTCCTACAATGAGCAGTTCTTC.

The rearrangement links TRBV4-1 to TRBJ2-7; D is undetermined. Germline V gene lookup returns CDR1 MGHRA and CDR2 YSYEKL. The germline V and J ends were trimmed by 0 bases and 0 bases, with 3 bases remaining between them. The CDR3 is 13 residues long. The CDR3, as DNA: TGCGCCAGCAGCCAAGACAGCTCCTACGAGCAGTACTTC. Translating gives CASSQDSSYEQYF.

The rearrangement links TRBV6-6 to TRBJ1-4, with 8 bases fitting TRBD1. V lost 6 bases and J lost 5; bases outside the gene matches: 11. Germline V CDR1 and CDR2: MNHNY, SVGAGI (reference sequence). The CDR3 has 16 residues. The CDR3 region is CASSDISRTGNEKLFF. DNA of the CDR3: TGTGCCAGCAGCGACATTTCAAGGACAGGGAATGAAAAACTGTTTTTT.

The chain links TRBV30 to TRBJ2-3; TRBD2 matches 7 bases. The CDR3 runs to 11 residues. CDR1 and CDR2 (germline): GTSNPN, SVGIG (reference sequence). Unmatched junction bases numbered 4, after V lost 1 base and J lost 12 bases. The CDR3 protein is CAWSAGAGQYF. In DNA, the CDR3 is TGTGCCTGGAGTGCAGGAGCGGGACAGTATTTT.

The chain joins TRBV6-1 to TRBJ1-1; D uncertain. This CDR3 is built from 14 residues. Looked up from germline, CDR1 is MNHNS and CDR2 is SASEGT. V was cut by 3 bases and J by 0 bases, with 8 bases left in between. CDR3 bases: TGTGCCAGCAGTGACCCGGGGATGAACACTGAAGCTTTCTTT. Translation: CASSDPGMNTEAFF.

This clone has just one count. The J gene is TRBJ2-1, the V gene TRBV20-1, with D uncertain. Germline V gene data show CDR1 as DFQATT and CDR2 as SNEGSKA (reference sequence). This CDR3 spans 11 amino acids. V was pared by 0 bases and J by 14 bases, with 11 bases between. In DNA, the CDR3 is TGCAGTGCTAGAGAGTCGGCAGGCAAGTTCTTC. Protein: CSARESAGKFF.

V usage is TRBV30 and J usage is TRBJ1-5; no firm D call. Trimming left V 7 bases short and J 7 bases short, with 14 bases between. The CDR3 length is 12 residues. Germline CDR1 and CDR2: GTSNPN and SVGIG (reference sequence). CDR3 region: CASAEVGQPQHF. The CDR3 DNA follows: TGTGCCTCCGCCGAGGTAGGACAGCCCCAGCATTTT. Using reference TRBV30 and TRBJ1-5 for the parts outside the CDR3, the full variable domain is SQTIHQWPATLVQPVGSPLSLECTVEGTSNPNLYWYRQAAGRGLQLLFYSVGIGQISSEVPQNLSASRPQDRQFILSSKKLLLSDSGFYLCASAEVGQPQHFGDGTRLSIL.

The sample holds one count of this clone. The chain carries TRBV27 and TRBJ2-7; no clear D gene. The length of the CDR3 is 16 residues. Germline-derived CDR1 and CDR2 are MNHEY and SMNVEV (reference sequence). The ends were cut back, 5 bases at V and 0 bases at J, with 17 bases in the middle. The CDR3 nucleotides are TGTGCCAGCAGTCCCCGCCACCTTGGCCCCTCCTACGAGCAGTACTTC. This encodes CASSPRHLGPSYEQYF.

V usage is TRBV7-7 and J usage is TRBJ2-5, with D perhaps matching TRBD1 or TRBD2 (5 bases each). CDR1 SSHAT and CDR2 FNYEAQ come from the germline V gene (reference sequence). V lost 2 bases to trimming and J lost 1 base, with 11 bases between them. The CDR3 totals 15 residues. The CDR3 reads CASSLNSGAQETQYF. CDR3 in DNA: TGTGCCAGCAGCTTAAATTCCGGGGCCCAAGAGACCCAGTACTTC.